The following is a T cell receptor (beta chain) sequence with its context. Its antigen is currently unknown. The data were taken from a study of cytomegalovirus exposure and HLA in healthy donors. Overall study results and limits: Several of the most significant clusters were apparently associated with common viral pathogens in a later analysis.

Whereas donors were nominally healthy upon sampling, unrecorded immune exposures were probable. After removal of 2 bases from V and 6 bases from J, the junction contained 10 bases not matched to a gene. The CDR3 sequence is 16 residues long. From germline, CDR1 is MGHDK and CDR2 SYGVNS. This PCR relied on a set of 60 Vbeta primers and 13 Jbeta primers. Measured with immunoSEQ multiplex PCR; TCRdb has only the in-frame clones, and not every one. The sample carries some 190,000 clones, 65% to 85% recorded once. The sample comprised PBMCs. The genes are TRBV25-1 and TRBJ1-2; 9 bases fit TRBD1. This TCR derives from a girl aged 5-17 years in good health and CMV-seropositive. CDR3 DNA: TGTGCCAGCAGTGAAGGGGGCACAGGGGGCGCGCATGGCTACACCTTC. Encoded protein: CASSEGGTGGAHGYTF.